Presented here are 25 T cell receptor beta chains from one specimen sequenced in a study of T cell repertoires in cytomegalovirus infection. TCRdb itself ran the reads through MiXCR, one entry per CDR3 protein. The table has approximately 260,000 distinct CDR3 sequences, around 15% seen once. The sequencing sample was made of CD8+ T cells from PBMCs. These receptors were taken from a human donor in good health (CMV status not recorded). Some clones in this sample may be carry-over from other donors' samples.

This clonotype was found many times. The J gene is TRBJ1-1, the V gene TRBV7-2; D remains ambiguous. V gave up 5 bases and J gave up 8 bases, with 21 bases separating them. Germline assignment: CDR1 SGHTA and CDR2 FQGNSA. CDR3 size: 15 residues. The CDR3 protein is CASSLSSIHTREAFF. CDR3 nucleotide sequence: TGTGCCAGCAGCCTTAGCAGTATCCACACTAGGGAAGCTTTCTTT. The whole variable domain, remainder taken from reference TRBV7-2 and TRBJ1-1, is GAGVSQSPSNKVTEKGKDVELRCDPISGHTALYWYRQSLGQGLEFLIYFQGNSAPDKSGLPSDRFSAERTGGSVSTLTIQRTQQEDSAVYLCASSLSSIHTREAFFGQGTRLTVV.

Concerning this clonotype: This may come from a read error, since a much larger clone is one base off. The genes are TRBV6-2 or TRBV6-3 and TRBJ2-1; TRBD1 matches at 7 bases. This CDR3 is 17 amino acids long. Looked up from germline, CDR1 is MNHEY and CDR2 is SVGEGT. The CDR3 DNA sequence: TGTGCCAGCAGTGGAACCACCCGGGACAGTGCCTACAATGATCAGTTCTTC. It is translated as CASSGTTRDSAYNDQFF.

This clonotype has just a few counts. It may be a read error: a sequence one base away is much more abundant. The chain recombines TRBV7-9 with TRBJ2-7; no firm D call. V lost 0 bases and J lost 6, with 6 bases in between. The CDR3 covers 12 residues. The germline gives CDR1 SEHNR, CDR2 FQNEAQ (reference sequence). This CDR3 reads CASSLAGFEQYF. The CDR3 DNA sequence: TGTGCCAGCAGCTTAGCAGGGTTCGAGCAGTACTTC.

This clonotype was observed many times. This chain joins TRBV4-1 and TRBJ2-7; the D is unclear. The germline gives CDR1 MGHRA, CDR2 YSYEKL. V was trimmed by 1 base and J by 0 bases, leaving 7 bases between them. The CDR3 sequence is 14 residues long. The CDR3 DNA is TGCGCCAGCAGCCAAGTATCCGACTCCTACGAGCAGTACTTC. Its protein is CASSQVSDSYEQYF.

The chain recombines TRBV5-4 with TRBJ2-2, with 8 bases aligning to TRBD1. Germline CDR1 SGHNT, CDR2 YYREEE (reference sequence). This CDR3 region has 16 residues. J gave up 0 bases and V 4 bases, and 5 bases lay outside the gene matches. The CDR3 sequence: CASSPRDRTNTGELFF. The DNA of the CDR3 is TGTGCCAGCAGCCCTAGGGACAGGACGAACACCGGGGAGCTGTTTTTT.

This clonotype showed up just a few times. This chain links TRBV29-1 with TRBJ1-1, with a weak D call TRBD1 (5 bases). Trimming left V 5 bases short and J 0 bases short, with 10 bases between. The CDR3 extends over 13 amino acids. Germline V gives CDR1 SQVTM, CDR2 ANQGSEA. The CDR3 loop reads CSVSGGMNTEAFF. DNA for the CDR3: TGCAGCGTTTCGGGGGGTATGAACACTGAAGCTTTCTTT.

This clonotype was observed many times. The chain uses TRBV7-6 and TRBJ2-3; D is perhaps TRBD1 (6 bases). Per the germline V gene, CDR1 is SGHVS and CDR2 is FNYEAQ. Trimming shortened V by 3 bases and J by 4 bases, and 14 bases separated the two germline ends. This CDR3 comprises 15 residues. CDR3 residues: CASSLSDSVADTQYF. The CDR3 nucleotides are TGTGCCAGCAGCTTGTCGGACAGTGTTGCAGATACGCAGTATTTT.

This clonotype was seen a few times. The chain joins TRBV6-5 to TRBJ1-6; D is uncertain. The CDR3 consists of 17 residues. Germline CDR1 and CDR2: MNHEY and SVGAGI. The ends were cut back, 5 bases at V and 0 bases at J, with 14 bases in the middle. CDR3 bases: TGTGCCAGCAGTCCCGATCTCAAGAGCTCCTATAATTCACCCCTCCACTTT. Its protein is CASSPDLKSSYNSPLHF.

This clonotype occurred many times. The CDR3 protein is CASSLAVAGANTDTQYF. The CDR3 region has the DNA TGTGCCAGCAGCTTAGCGGTAGCGGGAGCGAACACAGATACGCAGTATTTT. This chain connects TRBV7-9 to TRBJ2-3; TRBD2 aligns across 9 bases. CDR1 is SEHNR and CDR2 is FQNEAQ in the germline V gene (reference sequence). J was trimmed by 2 bases and V by 0 bases; bases with no gene match: 6. CDR3 length: 17 amino acids.

This clonotype was seen a handful of times. Here the CDR3 reads CATSLGRVNEQFF. The DNA for the CDR3 is TGTGCCACCAGCCTGGGCAGGGTCAATGAGCAGTTCTTC. The chain links TRBV15 to TRBJ2-1; TRBD1 is a possible D gene (5 bases). The CDR3 contains 13 residues. The germline gives CDR1 LNHNV, CDR2 YYDKDF (reference sequence). Trimming took off 5 bases at V and 6 bases at J, with 11 bases between the two ends.

The chain combines TRBV20-1 with TRBJ2-1; perhaps TRBD1 as D (6 bases). Per the germline V gene, CDR1 is DFQATT and CDR2 is SNEGSKA (reference sequence). The CDR3 spans 16 residues. V gave up 1 base and J gave up 3 bases, with 16 bases separating them. For the CDR3, the DNA is TGCAGTGCTAGAGGCCTTTCAGGGGAGTTCTACAATGAGCAGTTCTTC. This codes for CSARGLSGEFYNEQFF.

V and J are TRBV6-1 and TRBJ1-1; D call uncertain. Trimming stripped 2 bases from V and 4 bases from J, with 11 bases between. Germline CDR1 MNHNS, CDR2 SASEGT. The CDR3 totals 14 residues. This CDR3 reads CASSELEARTEAFF. The CDR3 bases are TGTGCCAGCAGTGAATTGGAGGCCCGCACTGAAGCTTTCTTT.

The V gene is TRBV29-1, the J gene TRBJ2-2; 10 positions match TRBD2. From germline, CDR1 is SQVTM and CDR2 ANQGSEA. V dropped 3 bases and J dropped 6; count of bases not matched to a gene: 10. The CDR3 is made up of 16 amino acids. The CDR3 DNA sequence: TGCAGCGTTGAGGGCCCAGCGGGGGGGCCCTCCGGGGAGCTGTTTTTT. This sequence encodes CSVEGPAGGPSGELFF.

The chain combines TRBV5-4 with TRBJ1-6; D not resolved. The V gene's germline CDR1 is SGHNT and CDR2 YYREEE (reference sequence). The CDR3 is 15 residues long. The V end lost 0 bases, the J end lost 7 bases, and 11 bases lay between the germline ends. CDR3 amino acids: CASSLDYAKNSPLHF. CDR3 coding DNA: TGTGCCAGCAGCTTGGATTATGCTAAAAATTCACCCCTCCACTTT.

This chain connects TRBV7-6 to TRBJ2-3; D gene uncertain. The CDR3 contains 15 residues. Trimming removed 1 base at V and 4 bases at J, with 12 bases between. CDR1 and CDR2 from the germline V gene are SGHVS and FNYEAQ. This CDR3 is CASSLGPGSSDTQYF. The CDR3 coding sequence is TGTGCCAGCAGCTTAGGTCCTGGAAGCTCAGATACGCAGTATTTT.

The chain combines TRBV3-1 with TRBJ2-7; D could derive from TRBD1 or TRBD2 (5 bases each). This CDR3 has 16 residues. V shed 0 bases and J shed 0 bases, with 12 bases lying between them. In germline, CDR1 is LGHDT, CDR2 YNNKEL (reference sequence). CDR3 bases: TGTGCCAGCAGCCAAGATAGGGGACGGAACTCCTACGAGCAGTACTTC. Residues: CASSQDRGRNSYEQYF.

This clonotype came up a few times. The chain recombines TRBV2 with TRBJ1-3, with D perhaps TRBD1 (5 bases). CDR3 length: 15 residues. Germline loops: CDR1 SNHLY, CDR2 FYNNEI. Trimming cost V 9 bases and J 0 bases, with 15 bases left between them. The DNA of the CDR3 is TGTGCCAGAAGTAACCGGGACGGCTCTGGAAACACCATATATTTT. Amino acid sequence: CARSNRDGSGNTIYF.

This clonotype was found many times. V gene TRBV7-9 combines with J gene TRBJ1-2; possible D gene TRBD1, 5 bases. Germline values: CDR1 SEHNR, CDR2 FQNEAQ (reference sequence). V lost 5 bases and J lost 3, with 19 bases in between. The CDR3 is made up of 16 amino acids. This CDR3 reads CASSAGPAFGHYGYTF. CDR3 coding DNA: TGTGCCAGCAGCGCGGGACCGGCTTTTGGACACTATGGCTACACCTTC.

This clonotype was seen at least ten times. This chain uses TRBV7-3 with TRBJ2-5; tentative D call: TRBD2 (6 bases). Germline CDR1 reads SGHTA; CDR2 reads FQGTGA. This CDR3 is built from 13 residues. Trimming pared 5 bases from V and 5 bases from J, leaving 12 bases between. CDR3 loop: CASSPRGGETQYF. CDR3 bases: TGTGCCAGCAGCCCCCGTGGGGGGGAGACCCAGTACTTC.

The chain is built from TRBV14 and TRBJ1-1, with TRBD1 as a possible D gene (6 bases). The CDR3 extends over 13 amino acids. V was clipped by 0 bases and J by 10 bases, with 12 bases between them. CDR1 is SGHDN and CDR2 is FVKESK in the germline V gene. The CDR3 bases are TGTGCCAGCAGCCAAGAGGGGGGGGGGCGAGCTTTCTTT. Its protein is CASSQEGGGRAFF.

This clonotype was observed many times. The chain has TRBV7-8 and TRBJ1-2; 12 nucleotides line up with TRBD1. The CDR3 loop spans 18 amino acids. J lost 4 bases, V lost 1 base, and 10 bases had no gene match. Per the germline V gene, CDR1 is SGHVS and CDR2 is FQNEAQ. The DNA for the CDR3 is TGTGCCAGCAGCTTAGTCGTGGGACAGGGGGCGCTGATCTATGGCTACACCTTC. As protein: CASSLVVGQGALIYGYTF.

The chain joins TRBV20-1 to TRBJ1-2; 8 nucleotides line up with TRBD1. CDR3 length: 15 residues. Germline CDR1 DFQATT, CDR2 SNEGSKA (reference sequence). V dropped 1 base and J dropped 8; count of bases not matched to a gene: 12. For the CDR3, the DNA is TGCAGTGCTAGAGTGGACAGGGAAGAAGTGTTGGGCTACACCTTC. Translation: CSARVDREEVLGYTF.

This clonotype has ten or more counts. The V call is TRBV7-6, the J call TRBJ2-1; D gene uncertain. Trimming pared 1 base from V and 7 bases from J, leaving 11 bases between. The CDR3 extends over 14 amino acids. The germline CDR1 and CDR2 sequences are SGHVS and FNYEAQ. The CDR3 region has the DNA TGTGCCAGCAGCTTAGACCATGGAGTAAATGAGCAGTTCTTC. Its protein is CASSLDHGVNEQFF.

As regards this clonotype: Compared with germline, one end of the junction differs, possibly owing to a read error. The chain carries TRBV4-2 and TRBJ2-6, with D possibly being TRBD2 (6 bases). The CDR3 consists of 17 residues. Germline loops: CDR1 LGHNA, CDR2 YNFKEQ. DNA for the CDR3: TGTGCCAGCAGCCAAGTATCATGCCCATGCGGGGCCAACGTCCTGTCTTTC. Translating it yields CASSQVSCPCGANVLSF.

This clonotype was counted at least ten times. The chain is built from TRBV4-2 and TRBJ2-3; no reliable D call. CDR1 is LGHNA, CDR2 YNFKEQ, per germline. This CDR3 contains 14 residues. V was pared by 1 base and J by 6 bases, with 11 bases between. Written as DNA, the CDR3 is TGTGCCAGCAGCCAAGGCACTCCTAGGGATACGCAGTATTTT. Amino acids: CASSQGTPRDTQYF.